Below, one TCR beta chain is given with its context. Its antigen is currently unknown. The Oncomine TCR Beta short-read assay generated sequence data from the DNA of cultured CD4+ T cells. One entry per CDR3 protein, called by TCRdb with MiXCR from the PCR reads. The data hold some 16,000 distinct CDR3 sequences, with 45% to 55% observed a single time. As for treatment: 10-day PBMC culture with coronavirus spike peptide pools or control peptides (ViraFEST assay). The sample is drawn from a study of vaccination and CD4 T cells after COVID-19. At the level of the study: Each participant underwent a two-dose regimen of either the BNT162b2 or the mRNA-1273 vaccine.

CDR3 length equals 15 residues. Germline assignment: CDR1 SEHNR and CDR2 FQNEAQ (reference sequence). V was clipped by 5 bases and J by 3 bases, with 17 bases between them. Study-level results: Median SARS-CoV-2-reactive clonotype numbers rose nonsignificantly, roughly 20 to 40.

The sample was CD4+ T cells from blood, cultured in vitro, taken before SARS-CoV-2 vaccination. The chain joins TRBV7-9 to TRBJ2-7; TRBD2 might be the D (6 bases). This clonotype originated in a human donor who had recovered from COVID-19. CDR3: CASSPPPTEGYEQYF. The DNA of the CDR3 is TGTGCCAGCAGCCCCCCCCCAACGGAGGGCTACGAGCAGTACTTC.